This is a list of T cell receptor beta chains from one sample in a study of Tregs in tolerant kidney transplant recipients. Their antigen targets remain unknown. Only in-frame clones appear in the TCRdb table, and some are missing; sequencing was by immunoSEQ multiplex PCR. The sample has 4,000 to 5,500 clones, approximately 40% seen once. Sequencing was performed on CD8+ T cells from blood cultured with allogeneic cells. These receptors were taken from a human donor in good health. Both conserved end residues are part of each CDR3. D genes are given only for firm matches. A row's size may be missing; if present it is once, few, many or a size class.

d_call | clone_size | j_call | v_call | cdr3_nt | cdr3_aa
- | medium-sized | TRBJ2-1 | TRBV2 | TGTGCCAGCCCGTCGTGGGACCGAACCTACAATGAGCAGTTCTTC | CASPSWDRTYNEQFF
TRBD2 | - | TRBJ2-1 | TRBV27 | TGTGCCAGCAGTCTGACTAGCGCCTACCACAATGAGCAGTTCTTC | CASSLTSAYHNEQFF
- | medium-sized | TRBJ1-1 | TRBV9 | TGTGCCAGCAGCCTAGGGGCCGCAGGTGAAGCTTTCTTT | CASSLGAAGEAFF
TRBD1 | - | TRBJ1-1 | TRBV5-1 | TGCGCCAGCAGCCCAGGGACAGGTATCACTGAAGCTTTCTTT | CASSPGTGITEAFF
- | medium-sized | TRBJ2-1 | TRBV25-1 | TGTGCCAGCAGTGACTGGGGCTACAATGAGCAGTTCTTC | CASSDWGYNEQFF
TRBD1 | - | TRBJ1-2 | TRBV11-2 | TGTGCCAGCAGCTTATCGAACAGGGGGCGAAGGGGTGGCTACACCTTC | CASSLSNRGRRGGYTF
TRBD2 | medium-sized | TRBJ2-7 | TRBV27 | TGTGCCAGCAGTTACGGGGGGACCTACGAGCAGTACTTC | CASSYGGTYEQYF
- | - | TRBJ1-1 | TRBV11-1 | TGTGCCAGCAGCTTCAACACTGAAGCTTTCTTT | CASSFNTEAFF
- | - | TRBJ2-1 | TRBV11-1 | TGTGCCAGCAGCCCTGTCACCGGGCATTACAATGAGCAGTTCTTC | CASSPVTGHYNEQFF
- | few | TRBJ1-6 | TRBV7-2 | TGTGCCAGCAGCTTAGCAGGGAGGGGTTCACCCCTCCACTTT | CASSLAGRGSPLHF
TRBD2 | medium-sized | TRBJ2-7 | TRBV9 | TGTGCCAGCAGCCTAGCGGGGGGATCCTACGAGCAGTACTTC | CASSLAGGSYEQYF
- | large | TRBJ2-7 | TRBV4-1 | TGCGCCAGCAGCCGCATAACAGGTACCTACGAGCAGTACTTC | CASSRITGTYEQYF
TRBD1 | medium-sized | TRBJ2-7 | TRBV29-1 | TGCAGCGTTTGGACAGGGGAGTCCTACGAGCAGTACTTC | CSVWTGESYEQYF
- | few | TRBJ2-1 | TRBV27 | TGTGCCACCAGTACCCGCTCCTACAATGAGCAGTTCTTC | CATSTRSYNEQFF
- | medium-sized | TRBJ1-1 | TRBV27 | TGTGCCAGCAGTTTCGGGTTGTCGACTGAAGCTTTCTTT | CASSFGLSTEAFF
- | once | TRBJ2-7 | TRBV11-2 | TGTGCCAGCAGCGAGGGACACTACGAGCAGTACTTC | CASSEGHYEQYF
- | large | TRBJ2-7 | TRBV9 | TGTGCCAGCAGCGCTGGTGGGGAGGCCTCCTACGAGCAGTACTTC | CASSAGGEASYEQYF
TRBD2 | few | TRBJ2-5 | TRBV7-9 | TGTGCCAGCAGCTTAGAGAGGGGGGCCCGACTAGCGGGACAAGAGACCCAGTACTTC | CASSLERGARLAGQETQYF
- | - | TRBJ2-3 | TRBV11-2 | TGTGCCAGCAGTTTAGGAGTTTGGGACACCCGTGATACGCAGTATTTT | CASSLGVWDTRDTQYF
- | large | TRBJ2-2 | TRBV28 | TGTGCCAGCAGTTTAGACTGGTCCCTAGCAGGTACCGGGGAGCTGTTTTTT | CASSLDWSLAGTGELFF
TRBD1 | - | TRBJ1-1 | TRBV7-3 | TGTGCCAGCAGCTTAACCGGACAGGGGGCGCGGCCAGAAGCTTTCTTT | CASSLTGQGARPEAFF
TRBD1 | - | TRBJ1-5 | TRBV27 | TGTGCCAGCAGTTTATCCGGGACAGGGGTTAGACAGCCCCAGCATTTT | CASSLSGTGVRQPQHF
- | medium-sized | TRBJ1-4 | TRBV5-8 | TGTGCCAGCAGCCTCGAAAAACTGTTTTTT | CASSLEKLFF
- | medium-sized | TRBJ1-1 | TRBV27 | TGTGCCAGCAGACCGGTCGAGGGATTGGACACTGAAGCTTTCTTT | CASRPVEGLDTEAFF
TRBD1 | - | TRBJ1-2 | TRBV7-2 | TGTGCCAGCAGCTTAGCCGGGACAGGGAGACTGTTGGGCTACACCTTC | CASSLAGTGRLLGYTF
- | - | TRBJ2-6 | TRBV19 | TGTGCCAGTAGTACACAGTTCGCCTACTCTGGGGCCAACGTCCTGACTTTC | CASSTQFAYSGANVLTF
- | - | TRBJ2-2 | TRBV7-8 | TGTGCCAGCAGCTTATTCTTGGGGCCGGGGGAGCTGTTTTTT | CASSLFLGPGELFF
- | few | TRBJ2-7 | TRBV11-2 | TGTGCCAGCAGCTTGTTTGGGGGGCTCGAGCAGTACTTC | CASSLFGGLEQYF
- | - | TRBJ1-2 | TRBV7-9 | TGTGCCAGCAGCCAACCAGGGGTAGAAGCGCAGGGCTACACCTTC | CASSQPGVEAQGYTF
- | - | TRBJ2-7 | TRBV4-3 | TGCGCCAGCAGCCAAGAGGCACACCACTACGAGCAGTACTTC | CASSQEAHHYEQYF
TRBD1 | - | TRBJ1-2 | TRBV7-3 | TGTGCCAGCAGCTTAGGTGCAGGGGGCTATGGCTACACCTTC | CASSLGAGGYGYTF
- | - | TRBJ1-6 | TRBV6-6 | TGTGCCGGCAGTTACGAGGGGAGTTCACCCCTCCACTTT | CAGSYEGSSPLHF
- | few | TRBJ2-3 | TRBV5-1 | TGCGCCAGCAGAGGAAATAGCAGAAGCACAGATACGCAGTATTTT | CASRGNSRSTDTQYF
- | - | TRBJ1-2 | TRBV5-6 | TGTGCCAGCAGCTCCCTGATTTTGCAGGCAGGGACGTTTAATGGCTACACCTTC | CASSSLILQAGTFNGYTF
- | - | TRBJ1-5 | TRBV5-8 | TGTGCCAGCAGCCGGTGGAGGGGGGCACTTTATAGCAATCAGCCCCAGCATTTT | CASSRWRGALYSNQPQHF